Sequencing of this T cell receptor beta chain was carried out in a study of Ad26.COV2.S vaccination and SARS-CoV-2 variants. Study information: This donor came from the COV1001 trial of Ad26.COV2.S. In the study, Ad26.COV2.S was injected intramuscularly once, or twice 56 days apart. Study results and limitations: Compared with placebo recipients, vaccine recipients had higher spike-specific TCR breadth.

Sequencing used immunoSEQ multiplex PCR; TCRdb keeps in-frame clones, though not all of them. Of hundreds of thousands of clones listed, more than 80% are singletons. Treatment: some 20 received Ad26.COV2.S at low or high dose, single or two shots; roughly 5 received placebo; per-sample allocation not given. At day 63 after the first vaccine or placebo injection, samples were drawn. Details on this clone: The antigen is not known.

The CDR3 loop spans 14 amino acids. Trimming removed 7 bases at V and 5 bases at J, with 14 bases between. Germline V gives CDR1 KGHDR, CDR2 SFDVKD. The sequences come from peripheral blood, collected in a trial of Ad26.COV2.S vaccine versus placebo. This rearrangement joins TRBV24-1 to TRBJ2-1; unclear D gene. The receptor was isolated from a person between 18 and 65 years old who received the Ad26.COV2.S COVID-19 vaccine or a placebo. CDR3 nucleotides: TGTGCCACCAGCCCCTCATCGCAAGACAATGAGCAGTTCTTC. This sequence encodes CATSPSSQDNEQFF.